This passage covers 14 T cell receptor beta chains from one sample sequenced in a study of blood T cell repertoires in COVID-19. Method: immunoSEQ multiplex PCR; TCRdb's copy keeps in-frame clones and lacks some. Of hundreds of thousands of clones in the sample, more than 80% were seen once. The sample consisted of PBMCs or T cells enriched from blood (not recorded which). The receptors stem from a man aged 25-45 years who had recovered from COVID-19.

This clone came up a few times. The chain uses TRBV27 and TRBJ2-7, with 7 bases aligning to TRBD1. This CDR3 has 16 residues. Germline trimming cut 5 bases from V and 5 bases from J; bases unmatched to any gene: 15. Looked up from germline, CDR1 is MNHEY and CDR2 is SMNVEV (reference sequence). The CDR3: CASSSEGTGTVDEQYF. The DNA of the CDR3 is TGTGCCAGCAGTAGCGAAGGGACCGGGACAGTGGACGAGCAGTACTTC.

The chain carries TRBV2 and TRBJ1-5, with 7 bases that match TRBD1. This CDR3 spans 13 amino acids. With V trimmed by 6 bases and J by 7 bases, 6 bases remained unmatched. CDR1 SNHLY and CDR2 FYNNEI come from the germline V gene. The CDR3 region has the DNA TGTGCCAGCAGAACAGGGGTCTGGCAGCCCCAGCATTTT. Amino acids: CASRTGVWQPQHF. The entire variable domain, with the rest obtained from reference TRBV2 and TRBJ1-5, is as follows: EPEVTQTPSHQVTQMGQEVILRCVPISNHLYFYWYRQILGQKVEFLVSFYNNEISEKSEIFDDQFSVERPDGSNFTLKIRSTKLEDSAMYFCASRTGVWQPQHFGDGTRLSIL.

With respect to this clone: The identical CDR3 is also encoded by other nucleotide sequences in the sample. J is TRBJ1-1 and V is TRBV12-3 or TRBV12-4; D unclear. CDR3 length: 12 amino acids. The germline V and J ends were trimmed by 3 bases and 2 bases, with 4 bases remaining between them. Here the CDR3 DNA reads TGTGCCAGCAGTTTCGGTAACACTGAAGCTTTCTTT. It is translated as CASSFGNTEAFF.

The rearrangement uses TRBV7-9 and TRBJ1-6, with 11 bases aligning to TRBD1. J gave up 10 bases and V 5 bases, and 7 bases lay outside the gene matches. Germline V gene data show CDR1 as SEHNR and CDR2 as FQNEAQ (reference sequence). The CDR3 spans 15 residues. This chain's CDR3 is CASSPEGDRGSPLHF. The CDR3 region has the DNA TGTGCCAGCAGCCCGGAGGGGGACAGGGGGTCACCCCTCCACTTT.

The table lists this clone with a count of one. The chain employs TRBV10-2 and TRBJ1-4, with D perhaps TRBD1 (5 bases). The CDR3 totals 12 residues. Germline V gene sequence: CDR1 WSHSY, CDR2 SAAADI. With 8 bases removed from V and 6 bases from J, the gap between germline ends came to 10 bases. CDR3 sequence: CASGQGYEKLFF. Written as DNA, the CDR3 is TGCGCCAGCGGGCAGGGATATGAAAAACTGTTTTTT.

In this sample, this clone turned up once. The V and J genes are TRBV7-2 and TRBJ1-4; D possibly corresponds to TRBD1 (6 bases). Germline loops: CDR1 SGHTA, CDR2 FQGNSA. The CDR3 runs to 14 residues. Trimming stripped 5 bases from V and 4 bases from J, with 11 bases between. CDR3 DNA sequence: TGTGCCAGCAGCGAACAGGGCCTTAATGAAAAACTGTTTTTT. It specifies CASSEQGLNEKLFF.

This chain joins TRBV10-3 and TRBJ2-3; TRBD2 matches at 8 bases. CDR3 length equals 13 residues. CDR1 and CDR2 (germline): ENHRY, SYGVKD. The J segment lost 3 bases and the V segment lost 10 bases, leaving 6 bases of the junction unmatched. CDR3 loop: CASSGSGTDTQYF. The CDR3 bases are TGTGCCAGCAGCGGGAGCGGGACAGATACGCAGTATTTT.

The rearrangement links TRBV19 to TRBJ1-1; no clear D. CDR3 size: 14 residues. Germline CDR1 LNHDA, CDR2 SQIVND (reference sequence). Trimming took off 5 bases at V and 2 bases at J, with 12 bases between the two ends. CDR3 region: CASSLSDFNTEAFF. CDR3 in DNA: TGTGCCAGTAGTCTGTCGGACTTTAACACTGAAGCTTTCTTT.

The CDR3 DNA follows: TGCGCCAGCAGACAGGGGACCTCTGGAAACACCATATATTTT. Protein sequence: CASRQGTSGNTIYF. The V call is TRBV5-1, the J call TRBJ1-3; 7 bases map to TRBD1. Germline CDR1 is SGHRS and CDR2 is YFSETQ. The CDR3 length is 14 residues. Trimming took 5 bases from V and 0 from J; bases not matched to a gene: 2.

CDR3 in amino acids: CASSLGGSNTGELFF. The DNA of the CDR3 is TGTGCCAGCAGCTTAGGTGGGAGCAACACCGGGGAGCTGTTTTTT. V and J are TRBV7-9 and TRBJ2-2, with TRBD2 as a possible D gene (5 bases). V shed 1 base and J shed 2 bases, with 8 bases lying between them. The CDR3 extends over 15 amino acids. Germline V CDR1 and CDR2: SEHNR, FQNEAQ (reference sequence).

The chain joins TRBV30 to TRBJ2-1; weak D call: TRBD2 (5 bases). This CDR3 is 14 amino acids long. Germline V gives CDR1 GTSNPN, CDR2 SVGIG (reference sequence). Trimming stripped 3 bases from V and 6 bases from J, with 15 bases between. CDR3 nucleotide sequence: TGTGCCTGGAGCGAAGCGGCAAAAATCAATGAGCAGTTCTTC. It encodes CAWSEAAKINEQFF.

V gene TRBV21-1 combines with J gene TRBJ1-2. TRBV21-1 represents a pseudogene. The CDR3 loop spans 12 amino acids. The CDR3 DNA reads as TGTGCAGCTCGGGGGGAAACGGCCGGCTACACCTTC. Its protein product is CAARGETAGYTF.

The V call is TRBV5-1, the J call TRBJ2-5, with TRBD2 matching 7 bases. Germline V gene data show CDR1 as SGHRS and CDR2 as YFSETQ. Trimming took 4 bases from V and 5 from J; bases not matched to a gene: 14. This CDR3 is 16 amino acids long. The CDR3 bases are TGCGCCAGCAGCATAGGCGGGAGCTCATCACGCGAGACCCAGTACTTC. Translated: CASSIGGSSSRETQYF.

The V call is TRBV7-9, the J call TRBJ2-2, with 13 bases aligning to TRBD2. The CDR3 extends over 17 amino acids. V trimming: 5 bases; J trimming: 2 bases; junction bases outside the gene matches: 5. Germline V gene sequence: CDR1 SEHNR, CDR2 FQNEAQ (reference sequence). CDR3 sequence: CASSHGTSGENTGELFF. DNA of the CDR3: TGTGCCAGCAGCCACGGGACTAGCGGGGAAAACACCGGGGAGCTGTTTTTT.